The 14 T cell receptor beta chains presented below share a single source sample, sequenced in a study of blood T cell repertoires in COVID-19. Some clones are missing from TCRdb's copy, which holds only in-frame ones; the method was immunoSEQ multiplex PCR. Of around 23,000 clones listed, roughly 91% are singletons. The source material was peripheral blood. The source of these receptors is a man aged 50-60 years with active COVID-19.

This rearrangement joins TRBV18 to TRBJ1-1; D gene ambiguous. CDR1 and CDR2 (germline): KGHSH, LQKENI. The CDR3 is made up of 13 amino acids. With 2 bases removed from V and 3 bases from J, the gap between germline ends came to 7 bases. Written as DNA, the CDR3 is TGTGCCAGCTCACCAACAATGGACACTGAAGCTTTCTTT. Translation: CASSPTMDTEAFF. Supplemented by reference TRBV18 and TRBJ1-1, the full variable domain reads NAGVMQNPRHLVRRRGQEARLRCSPMKGHSHVYWYRQLPEEGLKFMVYLQKENIIDESGMPKERFSAEFPKEGPSILRIQQVVRGDSAAYFCASSPTMDTEAFFGQGTRLTVV.

The CDR3 DNA reads as TGTGCCAGCAGCTTTGGCTCTCTAGCCAGCAATGAGCAGTTCTTC. Protein product: CASSFGSLASNEQFF. This sequence joins TRBV7-9 and TRBJ2-1; the D gene is possibly TRBD2 (5 bases). The V gene's germline CDR1 is SEHNR and CDR2 FQNEAQ (reference sequence). V lost 3 bases and J lost 6, with 15 bases in between. This CDR3 has 15 amino acids.

This clone was seen more than once but under ten times. DNA of the CDR3: TGTGCCAGCAGCCCACTAGCGGAGAACACCGGGGAGCTGTTTTTT. The encoded protein is CASSPLAENTGELFF. The chain recombines TRBV9 with TRBJ2-2, with 8 positions matching TRBD2. There are 15 residues in the CDR3. Germline V lookup: CDR1 SGDLS, CDR2 YYNGEE. V gave up 4 bases and J gave up 1 base; unmatched junction bases: 3.

The chain employs TRBV28 and TRBJ1-6; tentatively, D is TRBD1 (5 bases). From germline, CDR1 is MDHEN and CDR2 SYDVKM. The CDR3 sequence is 14 residues long. The V gene lost 5 bases and the J gene lost 2 bases, with 7 bases spanning the gap. CDR3 in DNA: TGTGCCAGCAGTGTCAGGGCCTATAATTCACCCCTCCACTTT. Protein product: CASSVRAYNSPLHF.

The rearrangement joins TRBV20-1 to TRBJ2-7; 11 bases map to TRBD2. Germline V gives CDR1 DFQATT, CDR2 SNEGSKA (reference sequence). The CDR3 runs to 14 residues. J gave up 2 bases and V 3 bases, and 3 bases lay outside the gene matches. Here the CDR3 reads CSASNSGGAYEQYF. The DNA for the CDR3 is TGCAGTGCTAGTAATAGCGGGGGGGCCTACGAGCAGTACTTC.

The rearrangement joins TRBV5-6 to TRBJ2-2; 7 bases agree with TRBD1. The trim removed 2 bases at V and 0 bases at J, leaving 4 bases unmatched. Germline V gives CDR1 SGHDT, CDR2 YYEEEE. This CDR3 comprises 16 residues. The CDR3 coding sequence is TGTGCCAGCAGCTTCCTAGGACAGGCGAACACCGGGGAGCTGTTTTTT. This codes for CASSFLGQANTGELFF. The full variable domain, rest sourced from reference TRBV5-6 and TRBJ2-2, is DAGVTQSPTHLIKTRGQQVTLRCSPKSGHDTVSWYQQALGQGPQFIFQYYEEEERQRGNFPDRFSGHQFPNYSSELNVNALLLGDSALYLCASSFLGQANTGELFFGEGSRLTVL.

V gene TRBV5-1 combines with J gene TRBJ2-3, with D possibly TRBD2 on 7 matching bases. Germline V gene lookup returns CDR1 SGHRS and CDR2 YFSETQ. The V and J ends lost 4 bases and 1 base respectively, with 22 bases between them. The CDR3 runs 18 residues. CDR3: CASSVSGGRASGTDTQYF. The CDR3 nucleotides are TGCGCCAGCAGCGTGTCGGGGGGCCGAGCTTCGGGCACAGATACGCAGTATTTT.

The rearrangement uses TRBV4-1 and TRBJ1-5; TRBD1 aligns across 8 bases. The CDR3 has 17 amino acids. Germline V lookup: CDR1 MGHRA, CDR2 YSYEKL. V lost 3 bases, J lost 3 bases, and 10 bases stayed unmatched. The CDR3 sequence is CASSQASGTGFNQPQHF. CDR3 in DNA: TGCGCCAGCAGCCAGGCCTCCGGGACAGGTTTCAATCAGCCCCAGCATTTT.

The table lists this clone with a count of one. The V gene is TRBV28, the J gene TRBJ1-5; 9 bases are shared with TRBD1. From germline, CDR1 is MDHEN and CDR2 SYDVKM. The J segment lost 4 bases and the V segment lost 3 bases, leaving 4 bases of the junction unmatched. This CDR3 is built from 15 residues. This CDR3 is CASSFLQGANQPQHF. CDR3 DNA sequence: TGTGCCAGCAGTTTTCTACAGGGGGCGAATCAGCCCCAGCATTTT.

V is TRBV2 and J is TRBJ1-2; weak D call: TRBD1 (6 bases). Germline V CDR1 and CDR2: SNHLY, FYNNEI. This CDR3 has 13 amino acids. V lost 3 bases and J lost 5, with 10 bases in between. The CDR3 loop is CASSEDSLYGYTF. CDR3 in DNA: TGTGCCAGCAGTGAGGACAGTCTATATGGCTACACCTTC. Complete variable domain (other parts from reference TRBV2 and TRBJ1-2): EPEVTQTPSHQVTQMGQEVILRCVPISNHLYFYWYRQILGQKVEFLVSFYNNEISEKSEIFDDQFSVERPDGSNFTLKIRSTKLEDSAMYFCASSEDSLYGYTFGSGTRLTVV.

In nucleotides, the CDR3 is TGTGCCAGCTCACCAGAACTAGCGGGAGAGAGCGATGAGCAGTTCTTC. This translates into CASSPELAGESDEQFF. The rearrangement links TRBV18 to TRBJ2-1; 11 bases fit TRBD2. V shed 2 bases and J 8 bases; nucleotides not matched to a gene: 8. The CDR3 sequence is 16 residues long. Germline V CDR1 and CDR2: KGHSH, LQKENI.

The gene calls are TRBV3-1 (or the pseudogene TRBV3-2) and TRBJ2-3; TRBD2 is a possible D gene (6 bases). Trimming removed 4 bases from V and 0 bases from J, with 17 bases in between. Germline values: CDR1 LGHDT, CDR2 YNNKEL (reference sequence). CDR3 length equals 17 residues. The CDR3 loop reads CASSPFQGRPSTDTQYF. For the CDR3, the DNA is TGTGCCAGCAGCCCCTTTCAAGGGAGGCCCAGCACAGATACGCAGTATTTT.

The chain is built from TRBV9 and TRBJ2-3; 9 bases match TRBD2. CDR1 and CDR2 (germline): SGDLS, YYNGEE. The V segment lost 4 bases and the J segment 0 bases; nucleotides outside the gene matches: 6. This CDR3 is built from 16 residues. The CDR3 loop is CASSSRGGASTDTQYF. The CDR3 DNA reads as TGTGCCAGCAGCTCCCGCGGGGGGGCTAGCACAGATACGCAGTATTTT. The full variable domain, rest sourced from reference TRBV9 and TRBJ2-3, is DSGVTQTPKHLITATGQRVTLRCSPRSGDLSVYWYQQSLDQGLQFLIQYYNGEERAKGNILERFSAQQFPDLHSELNLSSLELGDSALYFCASSSRGGASTDTQYFGPGTRLTVL.

This sequence joins TRBV19 and TRBJ2-1; a possible D gene is TRBD2 (5 bases). This CDR3 spans 15 amino acids. V gave up 7 bases and J gave up 7 bases, with 20 bases separating them. The germline CDR1 and CDR2 sequences are LNHDA and SQIVND (reference sequence). CDR3 loop: CASTHRSSRGNEQFF. CDR3 bases: TGTGCCAGTACCCACCGGTCTTCACGGGGTAATGAGCAGTTCTTC.